This record concerns one T cell receptor beta chain sequence. The record originates from a study of blood T cell repertoires in COVID-19. The overall study: The samples span acute and convalescent COVID-19 from the United States, Italy and Spain. PBMCs, B-cell-depleted T cells, or T cells provided the cDNA or gDNA that made up the material.

Authors' processing steps: It was from reference gene primer amplification that nucleated cell counts were estimated. The repertoire was sequenced with immunoSEQ multiplex PCR; TCRdb's copy has only in-frame clones and lacks some. The V and J calls and the clone size are those of that table, but D and trimming were determined from the DNA. Of about 150,000 clones in the sample, approximately 91% were seen once. Germline lookup yields CDR1 LGHNA and CDR2 YSLEER. The CDR3 is 13 residues long. The germline V and J ends were trimmed by 4 bases and 0 bases, with 6 bases remaining between them. Material: peripheral blood. This chain links TRBV4-3 with TRBJ1-1, with D unresolved. The sequence was obtained from a man aged 50-59 years with acute or convalescent COVID-19. In DNA, the CDR3 is TGCGCCAGCAGCCGCAGAATGAACACTGAAGCTTTCTTT. It yields the protein CASSRRMNTEAFF.